This T cell receptor (beta chain) was retrieved from a study of human T cells and chemical hapten exposure. For the study at large: Recorded diagnoses among the mostly female patients were alopecia areata, totalis or universalis. Study results and limitations: Patch test score showed a positive correlation with PT1 expanded TCR counts.

In the original workflow: Just over 95,000 TCRs per sample was the median, with a range of 23,224 to 690,600. One entry per CDR3 protein, called by TCRdb with MiXCR from the RACE reads. TCRdb, not the authors, supplied the V and J calls. The repertoire holds approximately 97,000 distinct CDR3 sequences, with roughly a quarter as singletons. This clonotype was recorded a few times. The antigen remains undetermined. Regarding time point: patch test 3, about 24 weeks after DPC sensitization. Described treatment: therapeutic diphenylcyclopropenone sensitization with weekly scalp DPC. Venepuncture was done earlier than the placement of each patch test. Germline CDR1 is MNHEY and CDR2 is SVGAGI. The CDR3 totals 16 residues. V lost 5 bases to trimming and J lost 5 bases; unmatched junction nucleotides: 12.

Sequenced here: whole blood, sampled in connection with sensitization to the hapten diphenylcyclopropenone (DPC). The chain carries TRBV6-5 and TRBJ2-5; 9 positions agree with TRBD2. The TCR comes from a man aged 40-49 years with alopecia areata. Some clones in this sample may be carry-over from other donors' samples. CDR3 DNA sequence: TGTGCCAGCAGTCCACTTGATGCGGGAGGGGGTGAGACCCAGTACTTC. Residues: CASSPLDAGGGETQYF.